The T cell receptor beta chain described here comes from a study of CD8+ T cells in alopecia areata. General study points: Higher clonality than in normal scalp was seen in lesional scalp, especially alopecia totalis/universalis. A single nonresponder leaves the baseline CD8+ expansion link to response uncertain.

The CDR3 is 12 amino acids. V was shortened by 2 bases and J by 7 bases, with 7 bases between the two germline ends. Germline V CDR1 and CDR2: MNHEY, SVGAGI. Regarding treatment: oral pan-JAK inhibitor, 5-10 mg twice daily. Lesional scalp punch biopsies and peripheral blood were collected from alopecia areata patients. CD4+ and CD8+ T cells were sorted from PBMCs stained for CD3, CD4 and CD8. Note on this clone: Its specificity is unknown.

Extracted RNA was reverse transcribed into cDNA, the sequencing template. Produced via immunoSEQ multiplex PCR; TCRdb's table is partial and in-frame only. This table has roughly 200,000 clones, about two fifths appearing once. The V gene is TRBV6-5, the J gene TRBJ2-3; D remains ambiguous. The sequences come from CD4+ T cells sorted from blood, collected at approximately week 30, from a patient treated with tofacitinib. This receptor was identified in a human donor with alopecia areata. This CDR3 reads CASSYVLNTQYF. The CDR3 region has the DNA TGTGCCAGCAGTTACGTTCTGAATACGCAGTATTTT.